The clone carrying this T cell receptor beta chain occurred a few times. What it binds is not known. The data stem from a study of cytomegalovirus exposure and HLA in healthy donors. The CDR3 is made up of 13 amino acids. Per the germline V gene, CDR1 is SEHNR and CDR2 is FQNEAQ (reference sequence). Trimming removed 5 bases at V and 9 bases at J, with 11 bases between. The PCR employed 60 Vbeta primers together with 13 Jbeta primers. Generated by immunoSEQ multiplex PCR, the TCRdb table keeps only in-frame clones and is missing some. The data show roughly 120,000 clones, approximately 15% seen once. Notes on the study in general: At a 0.05 false discovery rate, a later analysis found some 17,000 TCR beta sequences to be associated with HLA alleles. Later analysis demonstrated an association between a missense DCLRE1C variant and TCR beta V- and J-gene trimming. Analysis was performed later, and it showed HLA-associated TCR beta chains to be more clonally expanded than equally common others.

The material sequenced was PBMCs. V and J are TRBV7-9 and TRBJ1-6; possibly TRBD1 for D (5 bases). The TCR sequence derives from a woman younger than 35 in good health and CMV-seronegative. The CDR3: CASSAPGISPLHF. In DNA form, the CDR3 reads TGTGCCAGCAGCGCCCCAGGGATTTCACCCCTCCACTTT.